Listed here are 20 T cell receptor beta chains from one sample, sequenced in a study of blood T cell repertoires in COVID-19. Assay used: immunoSEQ multiplex PCR; TCRdb lists only in-frame clones, some missing. The data contain around 270,000 clones, more than 85% of them singletons. Sequenced sample: peripheral blood. The receptors were gathered from a man younger than 40 with acute or convalescent COVID-19.

The chain carries TRBV9 and TRBJ2-3; D uncertain. V dropped 3 bases and J dropped 0 bases, with 14 bases sitting between them. In germline, CDR1 is SGDLS, CDR2 YYNGEE. The CDR3 has 16 residues. The CDR3 region is CASSAYMGPSTDTQYF. Written as DNA, the CDR3 is TGTGCCAGCAGCGCCTACATGGGCCCTAGCACAGATACGCAGTATTTT.

The chain is built from TRBV5-1 and TRBJ2-5; 11 bases are shared with TRBD2. J was trimmed by 5 bases and V by 4 bases; bases with no gene match: 7. The CDR3 length is 15 residues. From germline, CDR1 is SGHRS and CDR2 YFSETQ. The CDR3, as DNA: TGCGCCAGCAGCAAACTAGCGGGGGCTGAGGAGACCCAGTACTTC. It encodes CASSKLAGAEETQYF.

The rearrangement links TRBV25-1 to TRBJ2-5; D is perhaps TRBD1 (5 bases). The germline gives CDR1 MGHDK, CDR2 SYGVNS. With 6 bases removed from V and 5 bases from J, the gap between germline ends came to 13 bases. The CDR3 is 13 residues long. CDR3 sequence: CASSLRARETQYF. For the CDR3, the DNA is TGTGCCAGCAGCCTCAGGGCTAGGGAGACCCAGTACTTC.

The chain uses TRBV12-5 and TRBJ1-2; 7 bases line up with TRBD1. Germline-derived CDR1 and CDR2 are LGHNT and FRNRAP. The CDR3 extends over 15 amino acids. V gave up 7 bases and J gave up 0 bases; unmatched junction bases: 8. The CDR3 here is CASEGWQGANYGYTF. In DNA, the CDR3 is TGTGCTAGTGAAGGCTGGCAGGGGGCTAACTATGGCTACACCTTC.

The CDR3 region has the DNA TGTGCCAGCAGCCCCGGGGTAGCGGGGTACAATGAGCAGTTCTTC. Protein product: CASSPGVAGYNEQFF. The J gene is TRBJ2-1, the V gene TRBV11-1; 8 nucleotides match TRBD2. This CDR3 has 15 residues. Germline CDR1 is SGHAT and CDR2 is FQDESV (reference sequence). J gave up 4 bases and V 5 bases, and 7 bases lay outside the gene matches.

The V gene is TRBV7-2, the J gene TRBJ2-7, with TRBD2 as a possible D gene (7 bases). The V and J ends lost 2 bases and 6 bases respectively, with 29 bases between them. The CDR3 length is 19 residues. CDR1 is SGHTA, CDR2 FQGNSA, per germline. CDR3 nucleotides: TGTGCCAGCAGCTTATCAATCCGTCTTAGGGGGGGGGATCCCTCCGAGCAGTACTTC. Its protein is CASSLSIRLRGGDPSEQYF.

This chain uses TRBV6-2 or TRBV6-3 with TRBJ2-3; D remains ambiguous. Trimming cost V 3 bases and J 0 bases, with 13 bases left between them. CDR3 size: 16 residues. Per the germline V gene, CDR1 is MNHEY and CDR2 is SVGEGT. DNA of the CDR3: TGTGCCAGCAGTTATTGGCAGGCTACTAGCACAGATACGCAGTATTTT. Translated: CASSYWQATSTDTQYF.

This chain connects TRBV14 to TRBJ1-6; D possibly corresponds to TRBD1 (5 bases). Trimming stripped 4 bases from V and 8 bases from J, with 6 bases between. The CDR3 is made up of 12 amino acids. Germline V gene data show CDR1 as SGHDN and CDR2 as FVKESK. CDR3 protein: CASSRQHSPLHF. The CDR3 nucleotides are TGTGCCAGCAGCCGACAGCATTCACCCCTCCACTTT. Filled out from reference TRBV14 and TRBJ1-6, the complete variable domain reads EAGVTQFPSHSVIEKGQTVTLRCDPISGHDNLYWYRRVMGKEIKFLLHFVKESKQDESGMPNNRFLAERTGGTYSTLKVQPAELEDSGVYFCASSRQHSPLHFGNGTRLTVT.

This chain links TRBV9 with TRBJ1-1; 9 positions agree with TRBD1. Looked up from germline, CDR1 is SGDLS and CDR2 is YYNGEE. Germline trimming cut 0 bases from V and 1 base from J; bases unmatched to any gene: 4. CDR3 length equals 16 residues. CDR3: CASSVGTGVRNTEAFF. CDR3 nucleotides: TGTGCCAGCAGCGTAGGGACAGGGGTAAGGAACACTGAAGCTTTCTTT.

The chain recombines TRBV30 with TRBJ1-5; tentative D call: TRBD1 (6 bases). Trimming stripped 3 bases from V and 7 bases from J, with 13 bases between. This CDR3 region has 13 residues. The germline V gene encodes CDR1 GTSNPN and CDR2 SVGIG (reference sequence). The CDR3 is CAWRSHGGQPQHF. In nucleotides, the CDR3 is TGTGCCTGGAGGTCCCATGGGGGCCAGCCCCAGCATTTT. Complete variable domain (other parts from reference TRBV30 and TRBJ1-5): SQTIHQWPATLVQPVGSPLSLECTVEGTSNPNLYWYRQAAGRGLQLLFYSVGIGQISSEVPQNLSASRPQDRQFILSSKKLLLSDSGFYLCAWRSHGGQPQHFGDGTRLSIL.

This CDR3 reads CASSLYPLRENTQYF. The CDR3 region has the DNA TGTGCCAGCAGTTTATATCCATTGCGGGAGAATACGCAGTATTTT. The chain links TRBV27 to TRBJ2-3; 7 nucleotides agree with TRBD2. This CDR3 has 15 amino acids. Looked up from germline, CDR1 is MNHEY and CDR2 is SMNVEV (reference sequence). The ends lost 1 base at V and 7 bases at J; junction bases unmatched: 8.

This clone was recorded only once. The chain uses TRBV10-1 and TRBJ2-7; TRBD2 agrees at 9 bases. The V and J ends lost 0 bases and 2 bases, in that order; junction bases with no gene match: 5. Looked up from germline, CDR1 is WNHNN and CDR2 is SYGVQD (reference sequence). This CDR3 contains 16 residues. The DNA of the CDR3 is TGCGCCAGCAGTGAGTCAGCCCTAGCGGGACCCTACGAGCAGTACTTC. It translates to CASSESALAGPYEQYF.

The chain employs TRBV15 and TRBJ2-3; D unclear. CDR3 length equals 15 residues. Germline loops: CDR1 LNHNV, CDR2 YYDKDF (reference sequence). The V and J ends lost 6 bases and 0 bases respectively, with 13 bases between them. CDR3 in DNA: TGTGCCACCAGACAGATCGGCTCTAGCACAGATACGCAGTATTTT. It translates to CATRQIGSSTDTQYF.

CDR3 in amino acids: CASSERGGGTNEKLFF. For the CDR3, the DNA is TGTGCCAGCAGTGAAAGAGGGGGCGGAACTAATGAAAAACTGTTTTTT. The chain combines TRBV6-1 with TRBJ1-4; TRBD1 aligns across 7 bases. The ends lost 2 bases at V and 1 base at J; junction bases unmatched: 4. CDR3 length: 16 amino acids. The germline CDR1 and CDR2 sequences are MNHNS and SASEGT.

The rearrangement links TRBV6-5 to TRBJ2-7; 10 bases are a match to TRBD1. V lost 6 bases, J lost 3 bases, and 5 bases stayed unmatched. The CDR3 length is 14 residues. In germline, CDR1 is MNHEY, CDR2 SVGAGI. This CDR3 is CASRTGTGVYEQYF. CDR3 nucleotides: TGTGCCAGCAGGACCGGGACAGGGGTCTACGAGCAGTACTTC.

The chain couples TRBV3-1 (or the pseudogene TRBV3-2) to TRBJ2-1; 14 nucleotides align to TRBD2. The junction had 10 bases not matched to a gene; V was cut back by 8 bases and J by 10 bases. The germline gives CDR1 LGHDT, CDR2 YNNKEL (reference sequence). The CDR3 loop spans 15 amino acids. CDR3 sequence (DNA): TGTGCCAGCCTATCTGGACTAGCGGGAGGAGGGGAGCAGTTCTTC. Its translation: CASLSGLAGGGEQFF.

The rearrangement uses TRBV10-3 and TRBJ2-7; 7 bases line up with TRBD2. CDR3 length: 14 residues. V was pared by 6 bases and J by 2 bases, with 7 bases of the junction left unmatched. Germline lookup yields CDR1 ENHRY and CDR2 SYGVKD. CDR3: CAIRSLARAYEQYF. The CDR3 bases are TGTGCCATCAGATCACTAGCGAGGGCCTACGAGCAGTACTTC.

The chain uses TRBV18 and TRBJ2-3; D uncertain. CDR1 KGHSH and CDR2 LQKENI come from the germline V gene. The CDR3 runs 13 residues. Trimming cost V 6 bases and J 0 bases, with 7 bases left between them. DNA of the CDR3: TGTGCCAGCTCGCTGACTAGCACAGATACGCAGTATTTT. This translates into CASSLTSTDTQYF.

The chain is built from TRBV19 and TRBJ1-5; no firm D call. Between the trimmed V and J ends, which lost 1 base and 2 bases, there was a span of 9 bases. The CDR3 covers 15 residues. The germline gives CDR1 LNHDA, CDR2 SQIVND (reference sequence). The CDR3 DNA follows: TGTGCCAGTAGTATAGGGGCCGCCGGCAATCAGCCCCAGCATTTT. Its translation: CASSIGAAGNQPQHF.

The chain joins TRBV19 to TRBJ1-2, with a tentative D call TRBD1 (6 bases). V gave up 3 bases and J gave up 8 bases, with 13 bases separating them. The CDR3 has 13 residues. Looked up from germline, CDR1 is LNHDA and CDR2 is SQIVND (reference sequence). The CDR3 nucleotides are TGTGCCAGTAGTATGGGGGCAGGGAGAGGCTACACCTTC. As protein: CASSMGAGRGYTF.